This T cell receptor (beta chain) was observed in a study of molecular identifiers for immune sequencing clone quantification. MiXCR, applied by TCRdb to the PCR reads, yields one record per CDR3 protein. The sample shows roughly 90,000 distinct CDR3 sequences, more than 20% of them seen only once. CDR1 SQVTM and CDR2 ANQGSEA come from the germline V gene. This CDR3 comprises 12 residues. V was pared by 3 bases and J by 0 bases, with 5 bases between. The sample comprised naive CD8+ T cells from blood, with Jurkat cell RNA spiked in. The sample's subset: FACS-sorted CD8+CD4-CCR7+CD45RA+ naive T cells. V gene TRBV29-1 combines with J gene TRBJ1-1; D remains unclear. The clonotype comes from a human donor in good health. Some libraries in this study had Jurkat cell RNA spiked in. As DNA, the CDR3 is TGCAGCGTTGACCGTCTGAACACTGAAGCTTTCTTT. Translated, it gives CSVDRLNTEAFF.